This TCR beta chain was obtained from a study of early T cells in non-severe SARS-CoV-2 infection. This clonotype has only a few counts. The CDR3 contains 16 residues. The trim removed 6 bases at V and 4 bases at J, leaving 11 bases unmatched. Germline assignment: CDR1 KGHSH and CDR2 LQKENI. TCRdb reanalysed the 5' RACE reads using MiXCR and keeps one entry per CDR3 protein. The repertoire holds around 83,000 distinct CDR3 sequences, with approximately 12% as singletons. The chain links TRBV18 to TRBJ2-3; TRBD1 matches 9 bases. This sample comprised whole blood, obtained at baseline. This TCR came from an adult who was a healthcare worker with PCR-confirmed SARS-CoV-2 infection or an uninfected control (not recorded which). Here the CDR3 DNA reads TGTGCCAGCTCGCCCCGCCGGGACAGGGTGCCAGATACGCAGTATTTT. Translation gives CASSPRRDRVPDTQYF.